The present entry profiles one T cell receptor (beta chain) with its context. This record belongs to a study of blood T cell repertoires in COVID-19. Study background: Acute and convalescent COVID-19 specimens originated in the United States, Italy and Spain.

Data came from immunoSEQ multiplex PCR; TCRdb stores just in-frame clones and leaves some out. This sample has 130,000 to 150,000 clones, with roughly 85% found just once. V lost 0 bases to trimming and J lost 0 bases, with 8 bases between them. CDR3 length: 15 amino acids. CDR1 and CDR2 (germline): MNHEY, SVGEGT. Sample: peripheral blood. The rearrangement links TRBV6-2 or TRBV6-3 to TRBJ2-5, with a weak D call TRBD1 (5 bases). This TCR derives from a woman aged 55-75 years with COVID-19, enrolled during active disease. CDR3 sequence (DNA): TGTGCCAGCAGTTACTCGGCAGGGAACCAAGAGACCCAGTACTTC. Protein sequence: CASSYSAGNQETQYF.